Each of the 27 T cell receptor beta chains below was sequenced from the same sample in a study of T cell clones after liver transplantation. Produced via immunoSEQ multiplex PCR; TCRdb's table is partial and in-frame only. The table lists 15,000 to 20,000 clones, 65% to 85% of them singletons. The sequences come from CD8+ T cells from blood, collected roughly 50 months after liver transplant. These receptors came from a human patient who received a liver transplant. The graft donor may have given rise to some T cells.

The rearrangement uses TRBV4-3 and TRBJ2-2; D remains unclear. Trimming shortened V by 4 bases and J by 6 bases, and 12 bases separated the two germline ends. Per germline, CDR1 LGHNA and CDR2 YSLEER. This CDR3 region has 14 residues. The CDR3 protein is CASSLLAGPGELFF. The CDR3, as DNA: TGCGCCAGCAGCCTCCTCGCCGGGCCCGGGGAGCTGTTTTTT.

The V gene is TRBV29-1, the J gene TRBJ1-2; perhaps TRBD1 as D (5 bases). The V end was cut by 8 bases, the J end by 8 bases, with 21 bases between. CDR1 is SQVTM, CDR2 ANQGSEA, per germline. This CDR3 region has 13 residues. The CDR3 DNA follows: TGCAGCACCCCGGAGGGGTCAGGGTTCGGCTACACCTTC. This translates into CSTPEGSGFGYTF.

This clone was observed a single time. V usage is TRBV19 and J usage is TRBJ2-6; D remains ambiguous. The CDR3 sequence is 15 residues long. Germline V gives CDR1 LNHDA, CDR2 SQIVND (reference sequence). V lost 0 bases to trimming and J lost 1 base, with 4 bases between them. CDR3 in DNA: TGTGCCAGTAGTATAGAGGGGTCTGGGGCCAACGTCCTGACTTTC. This codes for CASSIEGSGANVLTF.

This chain joins TRBV2 and TRBJ1-3, with D hard to call. The ends were cut back, 0 bases at V and 0 bases at J, with 9 bases in the middle. The CDR3 spans 16 residues. CDR1 and CDR2 (germline): SNHLY, FYNNEI. CDR3 amino acids: CASSEAVGPSGNTIYF. In DNA, the CDR3 is TGTGCCAGCAGTGAAGCAGTGGGCCCCTCTGGAAACACCATATATTTT.

J is TRBJ2-7 and V is TRBV9; possible D gene TRBD1, 6 bases. This CDR3 spans 13 amino acids. Germline values: CDR1 SGDLS, CDR2 YYNGEE. The ends were cut back, 3 bases at V and 3 bases at J, with 10 bases in the middle. The chain's CDR3 is CASSASGDYEQYF. CDR3 nucleotide sequence: TGTGCCAGCAGCGCCTCAGGGGACTACGAGCAGTACTTC.

The chain is built from TRBV5-1 and TRBJ2-3; D call uncertain. Germline CDR1 is SGHRS and CDR2 is YFSETQ. The ends were cut back, 5 bases at V and 8 bases at J, with 12 bases in the middle. The CDR3 has 12 residues. Here the CDR3 reads CASSFPVRTQYF. The DNA for the CDR3 is TGCGCCAGCAGTTTCCCCGTCCGTACGCAGTATTTT.

CDR3 nucleotides: TGTGCCAGTGGATATAGCACAGATACGCAGTATTTT. Protein sequence: CASGYSTDTQYF. The chain is built from TRBV19 and TRBJ2-3; D gene uncertain. Germline V lookup: CDR1 LNHDA, CDR2 SQIVND (reference sequence). The CDR3 consists of 12 residues. Trimming stripped 8 bases from V and 0 bases from J, with 6 bases between.

The chain uses TRBV4-3 and TRBJ1-5; 7 bases fit TRBD1. The V and J ends lost 4 bases and 2 bases, in that order; junction bases with no gene match: 2. The CDR3 is 14 residues long. Germline CDR1 reads LGHNA; CDR2 reads YSLEER. The CDR3: CASSLGQGNQPQHF. In nucleotides, the CDR3 is TGCGCCAGCAGCCTCGGACAGGGCAATCAGCCCCAGCATTTT.

This clone has just a few counts. The gene calls are TRBV6-1 and TRBJ2-7; D tentatively reads TRBD1 or TRBD2 (5 bases each). This CDR3 region has 14 residues. The V and J ends lost 11 bases and 0 bases respectively, with 17 bases between them. Germline V CDR1 and CDR2: MNHNS, SASEGT. CDR3 sequence: CAGMEDISSYEQYF. Written as DNA, the CDR3 is TGTGCCGGTATGGAGGACATAAGCTCCTACGAGCAGTACTTC.

CDR3 sequence reads: CASSPDGPNLYEQYF. For the CDR3, the DNA is TGTGCCAGCAGCCCCGACGGCCCAAATCTCTACGAGCAGTACTTC. The chain is built from TRBV13 and TRBJ2-7; D unresolved. Looked up from germline, CDR1 is PRHDT and CDR2 is FYEKMQ (reference sequence). This CDR3 comprises 15 residues. V was cut by 5 bases and J by 3 bases, with 17 bases left in between. Full variable domain (missing parts from reference TRBV13 and TRBJ2-7): AAGVIQSPRHLIKEKRETATLKCYPIPRHDTVYWYQQGPGQDPQFLISFYEKMQSDKGSIPDRFSAQQFSDYHSELNMSSLELGDSALYFCASSPDGPNLYEQYFGPGTRLTVT.

This clone was recorded only once. J is TRBJ1-2 and V is TRBV7-3, with D possibly matching TRBD1 (6 bases). The CDR3 covers 14 residues. Per germline, CDR1 SGHTA and CDR2 FQGTGA. V was cut by 5 bases and J by 7 bases, with 17 bases left in between. The CDR3 spells CASSETRGTGGYTF. CDR3 sequence (DNA): TGTGCCAGCAGCGAAACCAGGGGTACGGGTGGCTACACCTTC.

The table lists this clone with a count of one. The DNA of the CDR3 is TGTGCCAGCAGCCATGAACAGGGGAAACCCGGGGAGCTGTTTTTT. Protein: CASSHEQGKPGELFF. This chain connects TRBV4-2 to TRBJ2-2; 7 nucleotides match TRBD1. V trimming: 3 bases; J trimming: 6 bases; junction bases outside the gene matches: 7. The CDR3 length is 15 residues. Germline V gene lookup returns CDR1 LGHNA and CDR2 YNFKEQ.

This chain uses TRBV4-1 with TRBJ1-1; D not certain. CDR3 length: 15 amino acids. Trimming stripped 0 bases from V and 11 bases from J, with 19 bases between. The germline CDR1 and CDR2 sequences are MGHRA and YSYEKL. CDR3 bases: TGCGCCAGCAGCCAAGAATTGACGAGGGCCCTTCGGGCTTTCTTT. Protein sequence: CASSQELTRALRAFF.

This rearrangement joins TRBV9 to TRBJ1-3, with D unclear. Germline CDR1 is SGDLS and CDR2 is YYNGEE. The CDR3 is 13 residues long. The germline V and J ends were trimmed by 0 bases and 3 bases, with 4 bases remaining between them. Here the CDR3 DNA reads TGTGCCAGCAGCGTAGGGTTTGGAAACACCATATATTTT. Its translation: CASSVGFGNTIYF. Looking up the rest from reference TRBV9 and TRBJ1-3 gives the full variable domain: DSGVTQTPKHLITATGQRVTLRCSPRSGDLSVYWYQQSLDQGLQFLIQYYNGEERAKGNILERFSAQQFPDLHSELNLSSLELGDSALYFCASSVGFGNTIYFGEGSWLTVV.

This sequence joins TRBV29-1 and TRBJ2-3, with a tentative D call TRBD2 (7 bases). The germline CDR1 and CDR2 sequences are SQVTM and ANQGSEA. The V end was cut by 7 bases, the J end by 7 bases, with 21 bases between. The CDR3 loop spans 14 amino acids. CDR3 residues: CSGHVGGGGNTQYF. In DNA, the CDR3 is TGCAGCGGCCACGTGGGGGGGGGCGGGAATACGCAGTATTTT.

In regard to this clone: The same CDR3 is also encoded by other DNA sequences in this sample. V and J are TRBV2 and TRBJ1-5; D unresolved. Trimming pared 4 bases from V and 2 bases from J, leaving 12 bases between. Germline CDR1 SNHLY, CDR2 FYNNEI. CDR3 length equals 15 residues. CDR3 region: CASSGRVGGNQPQHF. As DNA, the CDR3 is TGTGCCAGCAGTGGGAGGGTGGGTGGCAATCAGCCCCAGCATTTT.

The chain couples TRBV15 to TRBJ2-5, with 8 bases fitting TRBD1. Germline-derived CDR1 and CDR2 are LNHNV and YYDKDF (reference sequence). Trimming took 9 bases from V and 2 from J; bases not matched to a gene: 5. This CDR3 contains 13 residues. CDR3 coding DNA: TGTGCCACACGGGACAGGCTACAAGAGACCCAGTACTTC. It specifies CATRDRLQETQYF.

For this clone: The sample holds other DNA sequences that translate to the same CDR3. This sequence joins TRBV6-5 and TRBJ2-3, with D unresolved. This CDR3 is built from 13 residues. Per the germline V gene, CDR1 is MNHEY and CDR2 is SVGAGI. The V end was cut by 6 bases, the J end by 0 bases, with 7 bases between. The CDR3 loop reads CASSLQSTDTQYF. The CDR3 DNA reads TGTGCCAGCAGCTTACAGAGCACAGATACGCAGTATTTT.

V is TRBV7-8 and J is TRBJ2-7, with TRBD2 identical over 9 bases. The CDR3 is 17 amino acids. Germline V gene sequence: CDR1 SGHVS, CDR2 FQNEAQ. Trimming removed 2 bases from V and 4 bases from J; junction bases left unmatched: 12. The CDR3 sequence is CASSLRAGGSNLYEQYF. The CDR3 DNA reads TGTGCCAGCAGCTTAAGGGCGGGAGGGTCAAACTTATACGAGCAGTACTTC.

V is TRBV9 and J is TRBJ2-1, with D possibly matching TRBD2 (6 bases). Germline CDR1 and CDR2: SGDLS and YYNGEE. The CDR3 covers 14 residues. V lost 3 bases and J 7 bases, leaving 14 bases between the germline ends. CDR3 coding DNA: TGTGCCAGCAGCGGAGCCATAAGCGGGAATGAGCAGTTCTTC. Amino acid sequence: CASSGAISGNEQFF. Using reference TRBV9 and TRBJ2-1 for the parts outside the CDR3, the full variable domain is DSGVTQTPKHLITATGQRVTLRCSPRSGDLSVYWYQQSLDQGLQFLIQYYNGEERAKGNILERFSAQQFPDLHSELNLSSLELGDSALYFCASSGAISGNEQFFGPGTRLTVL.

The genes are TRBV19 and TRBJ2-4; a weak D match, TRBD2 (5 bases). Germline loops: CDR1 LNHDA, CDR2 SQIVND (reference sequence). The CDR3 loop spans 15 amino acids. The V and J ends lost 3 bases and 1 base respectively, with 10 bases between them. The CDR3 loop is CASSITPGAKNIQYF. DNA for the CDR3: TGTGCCAGTAGTATCACCCCGGGGGCCAAAAACATTCAGTACTTC.

The V gene is TRBV11-1, the J gene TRBJ2-3, with 11 bases that match TRBD2. V was pared by 5 bases and J by 10 bases, with 5 bases of the junction left unmatched. The CDR3 has 13 amino acids. Germline CDR1 reads SGHAT; CDR2 reads FQDESV (reference sequence). CDR3 residues: CASSKTGLAAQYF. In DNA form, the CDR3 reads TGTGCCAGCAGCAAAACGGGACTAGCGGCGCAGTATTTT.

The chain links TRBV11-2 to TRBJ1-6; D gene unclear. V was pared by 6 bases and J by 0 bases, with 6 bases between. This CDR3 spans 14 amino acids. Per germline, CDR1 SGHAT and CDR2 FQNNGV. The CDR3 sequence: CASSYSSYNSPLHF. The CDR3 DNA follows: TGTGCCAGCAGTTACAGCTCCTATAATTCACCCCTCCACTTT.

The rearrangement joins TRBV5-4 to TRBJ2-3; the D gene is possibly TRBD1 (6 bases). Per the germline V gene, CDR1 is SGHNT and CDR2 is YYREEE (reference sequence). There are 15 residues in the CDR3. V lost 4 bases to trimming and J lost 5 bases, with 17 bases between them. The CDR3 DNA sequence: TGTGCCAGCAGCAAGGGACATGACGTCGTAGATACGCAGTATTTT. Translating it yields CASSKGHDVVDTQYF.

This chain joins TRBV27 and TRBJ2-5, with 10 nucleotides matching TRBD2. V was pared by 2 bases and J by 1 base, with 4 bases of the junction left unmatched. Germline V CDR1 and CDR2: MNHEY, SMNVEV (reference sequence). The CDR3 sequence is 16 residues long. CDR3 DNA sequence: TGTGCCAGCAGTTTAATGAGCGGGGGGGCCCAAGAGACCCAGTACTTC. As protein: CASSLMSGGAQETQYF.

The chain links TRBV9 to TRBJ2-3; the D call may be TRBD1 or TRBD2 (6 bases each). The CDR3 contains 12 residues. Germline V CDR1 and CDR2: SGDLS, YYNGEE. Trimming took off 4 bases at V and 6 bases at J, with 9 bases between the two ends. The CDR3 protein is CASSLGGDTQYF. As DNA, the CDR3 is TGTGCCAGCAGCCTCGGGGGCGATACGCAGTATTTT.

Notes on this clone: An end of the junction does not agree with germline; a read error may underlie this. The chain has TRBV7-9 and TRBJ1-1, with D possibly being TRBD1 (6 bases). The CDR3 has 15 residues. Germline V gene sequence: CDR1 SEHNR, CDR2 FQNEAQ (reference sequence). CDR3 bases: TGTGCCAGCAGCGAGGTAGAGCTTATTCGAGGGGGACTGGCCTTT. Translated: CASSEVELIRGGLAF.